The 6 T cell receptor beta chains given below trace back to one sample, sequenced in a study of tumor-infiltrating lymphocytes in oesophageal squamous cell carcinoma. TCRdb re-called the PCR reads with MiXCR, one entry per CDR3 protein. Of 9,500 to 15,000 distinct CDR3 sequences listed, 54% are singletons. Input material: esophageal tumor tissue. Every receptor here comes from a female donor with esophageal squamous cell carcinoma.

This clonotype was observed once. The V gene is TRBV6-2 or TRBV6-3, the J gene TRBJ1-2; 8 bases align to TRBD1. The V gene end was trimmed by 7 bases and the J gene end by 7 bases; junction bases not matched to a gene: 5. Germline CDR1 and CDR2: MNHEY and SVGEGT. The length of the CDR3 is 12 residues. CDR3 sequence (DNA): TGTGCCAGCACGGACAGGGTAGCTGGCTACACCTTC. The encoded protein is CASTDRVAGYTF.

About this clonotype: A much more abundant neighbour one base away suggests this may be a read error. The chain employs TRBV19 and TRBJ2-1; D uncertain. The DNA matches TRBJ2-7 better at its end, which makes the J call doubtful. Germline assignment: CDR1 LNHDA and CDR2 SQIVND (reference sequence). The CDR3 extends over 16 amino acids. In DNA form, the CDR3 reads TGTGCCAGTAGACCTAGACACGAAGTGGGGTACAATGAGCAGTACTTC. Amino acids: CASRPRHEVGYNEQYF.

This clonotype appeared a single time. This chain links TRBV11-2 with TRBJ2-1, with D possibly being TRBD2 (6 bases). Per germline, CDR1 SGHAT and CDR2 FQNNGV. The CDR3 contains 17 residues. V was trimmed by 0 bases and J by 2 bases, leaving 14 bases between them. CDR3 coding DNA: TGTGCCAGCAGCTTAGAGGGGGGTCTAGCGACCTACAATGAGCAGTTCTTC. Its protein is CASSLEGGLATYNEQFF.

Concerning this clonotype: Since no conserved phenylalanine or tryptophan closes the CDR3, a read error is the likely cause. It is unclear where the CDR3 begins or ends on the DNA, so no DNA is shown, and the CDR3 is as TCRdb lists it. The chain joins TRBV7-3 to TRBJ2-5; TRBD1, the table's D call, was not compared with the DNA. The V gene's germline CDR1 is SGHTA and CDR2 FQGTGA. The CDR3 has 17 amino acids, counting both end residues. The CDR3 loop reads CASSLNWGQGNEQYFGN.

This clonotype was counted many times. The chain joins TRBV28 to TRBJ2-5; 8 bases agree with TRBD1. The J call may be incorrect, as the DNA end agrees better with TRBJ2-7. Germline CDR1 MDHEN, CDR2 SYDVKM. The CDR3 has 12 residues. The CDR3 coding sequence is TGTGCCAGCAGTTACAGGGGGGTCGAGCAGTACTTC. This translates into CASSYRGVEQYF.

The CDR3 DNA is TGTGCCAGCAGTTCACCGGGACAGCCTGTGGATGAGCAGTACTTC. Translation gives CASSSPGQPVDEQYF. The J gene is TRBJ2-7, the V gene TRBV28, with 7 bases lining up with TRBD1. Germline CDR1 is MDHEN and CDR2 is SYDVKM. Unmatched junction bases numbered 13, after V lost 4 bases and J lost 7 bases. The CDR3 consists of 15 residues.